Detailed here is one T cell receptor beta chain. Per the original methods: For nucleated cells, counts were estimated from reference gene primer amplification. TCRdb's copy holds only in-frame clones and misses some; the assay was immunoSEQ multiplex PCR. D and trimming were read from the DNA, whereas the V and J calls and clone size are those reported in that table. Of tens of thousands of clones listed, roughly 88% are singletons. The sample belongs to a study of blood T cell repertoires in COVID-19. About the research overall: COVID-19 samples from acute and convalescent phases originated in the United States, Italy and Spain. The cDNA or gDNA used as material had been derived from T cells, B-cell-depleted T cells, or PBMCs.

Input material: peripheral blood. This TCR was sampled from a human donor in a cohort sampled during active COVID-19.

DNA of the CDR3: TGTGCCATCAGTGACCGGGGGGCAGGCAATGAGCAGTTCTTC. Protein sequence: CAISDRGAGNEQFF. This chain joins TRBV10-3 and TRBJ2-1, with D possibly being TRBD2 (7 bases). Trimming took 3 bases from V and 6 from J, leaving 12 bases between them. The CDR3 length is 14 residues. Germline V gene data show CDR1 as ENHRY and CDR2 as SYGVKD.